This TCR beta chain was sequenced during a study of blood T cell repertoires in COVID-19 (TCRdb year 2020). Background on the whole study: The collaborator samples originated in the United States, Italy and Spain and spanned the acute and convalescent phases of COVID-19. The prospective study material was composed of cDNA or gDNA derived from T cells, B-cell-depleted T cells, or PBMCs. Subjects who had been exposed to COVID-19, were actively infected with it, or had recovered from it provided the deeply sampled blood TCRbeta repertoires that made up the dataset. The repertoires were made available in a free public database intended to serve as a resource for research on the immune response to SARS-CoV-2. Samples were obtained from the ongoing ImmuneRACE study (first 160 participants) and from 1,254 subjects provided by 6 global collaborators. A de-identified subject ID, COVID-19 status, age in years and sex were almost always included in the sample metadata. Where available, HLA class I and class II types were obtained from metadata supplied by the sample provider rather than from assay-based typing. Overall study results and their limits: Clinical and demographic metadata were provided uncurated, with the amount varying by source and participant.

TCRbeta CDR3 regions were amplified from genomic DNA using the immunoSEQ Assay, a bias-controlled multiplex PCR. On the study's bioinformatics: Nucleated cell counts per sample were estimated from amplification of reference gene primers within the assay. To quantify the absolute abundance of each unique TCRbeta CDR3 rearrangement, sequence reads were collapsed and filtered. For each sample, productive Simpson clonality was calculated by taking the square root of Simpson's diversity index across productive rearrangements. In TCRdb, the immuneACCESS table is reduced to in-frame sequences with V and J assigned. These tables do not hold every clone; where another copy was compared, an unresolved V gene accounts for under half, and the others remain unexplained. Clone size and V and J calls were adopted from that table, with D and trimming inferred from the DNA. The sample profile shows roughly 250,000 clones; 85% to 95% of them were found once. The top ten clonotypes cover roughly 0.8% of the sample.

At one collaborating source in Seattle, patients were enrolled during active infection and were followed longitudinally through the course of disease. Each collaborating institution followed its own protocols to collect whole blood in K2EDTA tubes. For TCRbeta analysis, collaborator samples were shipped as frozen whole blood, as isolated PBMCs, or as DNA extracted from either sample type. A remark on this clone: It has no known antigen specificity. Per-base qualities were not stored, and no clone one base away is much larger.

CDR1 and CDR2 are drawn from the germline V gene: SNHLY, FYNNEI. V is reduced by 5 bases and J by 1 base, leaving a spacing of 10 bases between them. Measured from the cysteine to the phenylalanine, the CDR3 is 14 residues long. Only CDR3 DNA is held: 42 bases, read in frame from base 1. The sequence derives from a man under 40 with COVID-19, enrolled during active disease. The sequencing input was peripheral blood. The sequence is built from TRBV2 and TRBJ2-3, and possibly TRBD1, on 6 matching bases. The CDR3 has the sequence CASSQQGGTDTQYF. Read as DNA, the sequence is TGTGCCAGCAGTCAACAGGGAGGCACAGATACGCAGTATTTT.